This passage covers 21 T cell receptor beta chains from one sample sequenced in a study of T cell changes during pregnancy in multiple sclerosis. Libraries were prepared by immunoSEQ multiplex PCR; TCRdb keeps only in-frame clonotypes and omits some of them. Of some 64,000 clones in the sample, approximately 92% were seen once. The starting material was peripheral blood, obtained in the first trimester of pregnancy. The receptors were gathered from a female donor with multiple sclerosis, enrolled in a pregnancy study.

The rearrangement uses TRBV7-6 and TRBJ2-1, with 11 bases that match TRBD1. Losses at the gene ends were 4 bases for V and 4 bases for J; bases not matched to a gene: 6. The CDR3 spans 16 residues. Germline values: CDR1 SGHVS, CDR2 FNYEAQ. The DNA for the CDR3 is TGTGCCAGCAGCTCCTCCGGGACAGGGGGTTACAATGAGCAGTTCTTC. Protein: CASSSSGTGGYNEQFF.

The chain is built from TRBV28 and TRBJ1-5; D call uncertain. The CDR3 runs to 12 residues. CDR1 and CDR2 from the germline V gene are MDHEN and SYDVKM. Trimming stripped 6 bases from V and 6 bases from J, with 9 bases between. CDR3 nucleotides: TGTGCCAGCAGAGTCTCGGGTCAGCCCCAGCATTTT. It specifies CASRVSGQPQHF.

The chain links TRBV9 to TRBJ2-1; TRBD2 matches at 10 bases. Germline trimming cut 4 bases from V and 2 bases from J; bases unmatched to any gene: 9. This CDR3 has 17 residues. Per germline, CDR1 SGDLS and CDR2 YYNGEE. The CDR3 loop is CASSPRLAGPPYNEQFF. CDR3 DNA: TGTGCCAGCAGCCCAAGACTAGCGGGTCCTCCCTACAATGAGCAGTTCTTC.

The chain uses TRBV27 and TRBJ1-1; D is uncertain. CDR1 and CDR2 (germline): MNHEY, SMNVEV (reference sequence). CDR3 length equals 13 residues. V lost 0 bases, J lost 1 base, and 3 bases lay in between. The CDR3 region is CASSLSRNTEAFF. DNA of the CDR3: TGTGCCAGCAGTTTATCCAGGAACACTGAAGCTTTCTTT.

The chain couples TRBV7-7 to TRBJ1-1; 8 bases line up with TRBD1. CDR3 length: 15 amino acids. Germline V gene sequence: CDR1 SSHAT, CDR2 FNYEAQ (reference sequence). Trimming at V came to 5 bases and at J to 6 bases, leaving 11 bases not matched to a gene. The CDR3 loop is CASSPGQGPDSEAFF. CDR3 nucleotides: TGTGCCAGCAGCCCCGGACAGGGTCCAGACTCTGAAGCTTTCTTT.

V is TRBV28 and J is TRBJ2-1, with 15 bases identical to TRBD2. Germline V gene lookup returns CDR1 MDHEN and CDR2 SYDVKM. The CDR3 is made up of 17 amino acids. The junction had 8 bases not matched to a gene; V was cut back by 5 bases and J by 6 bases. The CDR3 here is CASSPRTSGRAGNEQFF. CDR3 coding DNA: TGTGCCAGCAGTCCCCGGACTAGCGGGAGGGCCGGCAATGAGCAGTTCTTC.

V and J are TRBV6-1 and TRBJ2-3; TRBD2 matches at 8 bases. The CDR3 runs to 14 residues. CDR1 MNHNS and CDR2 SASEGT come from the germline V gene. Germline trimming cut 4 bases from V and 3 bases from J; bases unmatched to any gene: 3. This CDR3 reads CASSVGTSTDTQYF. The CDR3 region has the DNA TGTGCCAGCAGTGTTGGGACTAGTACAGATACGCAGTATTTT.

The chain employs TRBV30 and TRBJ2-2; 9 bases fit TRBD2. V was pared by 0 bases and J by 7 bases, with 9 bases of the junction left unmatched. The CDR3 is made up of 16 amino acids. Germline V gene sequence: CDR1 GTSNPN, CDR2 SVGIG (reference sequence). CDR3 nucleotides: TGTGCCTGGAGTGTTACGGCGGGGGGGCCTGGCGGGGAGCTGTTTTTT. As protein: CAWSVTAGGPGGELFF.

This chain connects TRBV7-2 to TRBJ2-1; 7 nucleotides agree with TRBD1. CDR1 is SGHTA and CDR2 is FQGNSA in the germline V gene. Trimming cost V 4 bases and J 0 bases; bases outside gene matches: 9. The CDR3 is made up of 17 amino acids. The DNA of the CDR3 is TGTGCCAGCAGCTCCACAGGGGAGTGGTTCTCCTACAATGAGCAGTTCTTC. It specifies CASSSTGEWFSYNEQFF.

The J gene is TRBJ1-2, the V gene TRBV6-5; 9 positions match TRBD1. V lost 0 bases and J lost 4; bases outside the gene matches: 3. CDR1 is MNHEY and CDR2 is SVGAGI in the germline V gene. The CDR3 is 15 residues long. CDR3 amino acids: CASSYSRDRVYGYTF. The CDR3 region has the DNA TGTGCCAGCAGTTACTCGAGGGACAGGGTCTATGGCTACACCTTC.

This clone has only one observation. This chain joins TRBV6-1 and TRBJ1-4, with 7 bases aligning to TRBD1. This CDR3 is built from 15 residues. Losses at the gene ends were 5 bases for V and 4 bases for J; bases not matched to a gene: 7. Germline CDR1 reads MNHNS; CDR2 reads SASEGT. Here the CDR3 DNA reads TGTGCCAGCAGTAATAACAGGGGAAGTAATGAAAAACTGTTTTTT. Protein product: CASSNNRGSNEKLFF.

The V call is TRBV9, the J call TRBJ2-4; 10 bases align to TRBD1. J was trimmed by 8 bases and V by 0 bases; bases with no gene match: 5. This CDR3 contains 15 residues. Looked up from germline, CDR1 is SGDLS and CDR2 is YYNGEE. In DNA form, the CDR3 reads TGTGCCAGCAGCGTAGATACGGGACAGGGGTACATTCAGTACTTC. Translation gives CASSVDTGQGYIQYF.

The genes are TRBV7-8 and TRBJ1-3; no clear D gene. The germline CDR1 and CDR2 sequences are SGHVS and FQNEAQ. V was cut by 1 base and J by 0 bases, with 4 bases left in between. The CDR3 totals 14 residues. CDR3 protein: CASSLGLSGNTIYF. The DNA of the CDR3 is TGTGCCAGCAGCTTAGGACTCTCTGGAAACACCATATATTTT.

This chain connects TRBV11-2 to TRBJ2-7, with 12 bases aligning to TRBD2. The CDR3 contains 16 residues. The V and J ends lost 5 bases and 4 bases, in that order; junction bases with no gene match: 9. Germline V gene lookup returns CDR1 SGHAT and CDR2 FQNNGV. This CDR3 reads CASSPEALAGGYEQYF. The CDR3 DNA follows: TGTGCCAGCAGCCCCGAAGCCCTAGCGGGAGGGTACGAGCAGTACTTC.

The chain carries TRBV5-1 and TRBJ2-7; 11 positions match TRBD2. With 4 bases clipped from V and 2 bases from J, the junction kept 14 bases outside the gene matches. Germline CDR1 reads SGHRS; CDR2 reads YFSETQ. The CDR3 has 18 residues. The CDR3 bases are TGCGCCAGCAGCGGAGGACGGAAGACTAGCGGGGAGGCCTACGAGCAGTACTTC. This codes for CASSGGRKTSGEAYEQYF.

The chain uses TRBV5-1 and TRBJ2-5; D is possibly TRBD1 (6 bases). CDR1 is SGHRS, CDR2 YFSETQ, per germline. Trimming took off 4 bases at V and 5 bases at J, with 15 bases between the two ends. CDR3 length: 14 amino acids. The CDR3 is CASSRPGGGETQYF. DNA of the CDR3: TGCGCCAGCAGCCGCCCTGGGGGCGGTGAGACCCAGTACTTC.

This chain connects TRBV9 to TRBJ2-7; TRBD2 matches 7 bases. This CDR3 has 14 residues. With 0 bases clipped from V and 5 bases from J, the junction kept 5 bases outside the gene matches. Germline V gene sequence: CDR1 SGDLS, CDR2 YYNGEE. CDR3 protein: CASSVGDGRNEQYF. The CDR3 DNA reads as TGTGCCAGCAGCGTAGGGGACGGGAGGAACGAGCAGTACTTC.

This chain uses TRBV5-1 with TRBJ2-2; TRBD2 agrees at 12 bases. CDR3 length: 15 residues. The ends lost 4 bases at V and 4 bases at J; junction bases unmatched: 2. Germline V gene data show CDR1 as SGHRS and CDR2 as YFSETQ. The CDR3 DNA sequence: TGCGCCAGCAGCCAGACTAGCGGGAGCACCGGGGAGCTGTTTTTT. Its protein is CASSQTSGSTGELFF.

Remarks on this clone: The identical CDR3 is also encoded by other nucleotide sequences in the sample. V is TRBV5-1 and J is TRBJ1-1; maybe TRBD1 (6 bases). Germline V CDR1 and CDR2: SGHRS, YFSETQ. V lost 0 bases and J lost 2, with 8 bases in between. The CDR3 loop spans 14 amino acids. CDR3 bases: TGCGCCAGCAGCTTGGGGACAGCTAACACTGAAGCTTTCTTT. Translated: CASSLGTANTEAFF.

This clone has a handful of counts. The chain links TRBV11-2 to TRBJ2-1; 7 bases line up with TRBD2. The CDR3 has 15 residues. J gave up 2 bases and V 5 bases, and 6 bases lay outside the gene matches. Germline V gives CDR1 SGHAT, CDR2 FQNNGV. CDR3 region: CASSQAGSTYNEQFF. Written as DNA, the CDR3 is TGTGCCAGCAGCCAAGCGGGGAGCACCTACAATGAGCAGTTCTTC.

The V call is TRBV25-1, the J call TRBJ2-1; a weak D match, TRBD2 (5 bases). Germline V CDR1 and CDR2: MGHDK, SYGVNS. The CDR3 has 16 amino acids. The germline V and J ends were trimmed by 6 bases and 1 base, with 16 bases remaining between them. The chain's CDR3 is CASSTARDKSYNEQFF. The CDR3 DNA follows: TGTGCCAGCAGCACCGCACGGGATAAGTCCTACAATGAGCAGTTCTTC.